The 26 T cell receptor beta chains given below trace back to one sample, sequenced in a study of blood T cell repertoires in COVID-19. Generated by immunoSEQ multiplex PCR, the TCRdb table keeps only in-frame clones and is missing some. In the table there are approximately 37,000 clones, about 86% of which are singletons. The source material was peripheral blood. All receptors derive from a man aged 45 to 65 in a cohort sampled during active COVID-19.

This chain connects TRBV7-2 to TRBJ2-3; TRBD1 aligns across 8 bases. The V gene end was trimmed by 2 bases and the J gene end by 1 base; junction bases not matched to a gene: 5. The CDR3 runs 16 residues. Germline assignment: CDR1 SGHTA and CDR2 FQGNSA. This chain's CDR3 is CASSLIPGQGTDTQYF. The CDR3 DNA reads TGTGCCAGCAGCTTAATCCCGGGACAGGGCACAGATACGCAGTATTTT.

The rearrangement joins TRBV27 to TRBJ2-2, with D possibly being TRBD2 (6 bases). V lost 1 base, J lost 0 bases, and 15 bases lay in between. Germline CDR1 MNHEY, CDR2 SMNVEV (reference sequence). The CDR3 is 18 residues long. CDR3 sequence (DNA): TGTGCCAGCAGTTTATTTTCGATGCTAGCGCCGAACACCGGGGAGCTGTTTTTT. Translation: CASSLFSMLAPNTGELFF.

The rearrangement uses TRBV29-1 and TRBJ2-4; D is perhaps TRBD2 (6 bases). Trimming left V 4 bases short and J 0 bases short, with 13 bases between. Per germline, CDR1 SQVTM and CDR2 ANQGSEA. The CDR3 extends over 15 amino acids. The CDR3: CSVVPGTLAKNIQYF. DNA for the CDR3: TGCAGCGTTGTCCCCGGGACTCTAGCCAAAAACATTCAGTACTTC.

The chain carries TRBV21-1 and TRBJ2-5; the D call TRBD1 from the table was never checked on the DNA. TRBV21-1 is recorded as a pseudogene. The CDR3 is 16 amino acids. This CDR3 is CASSPPAGRNQETQYF. CDR3 DNA: TGTGCCAGCAGCCCCCCCGCAGGCCGCAATCAAGAGACCCAGTACTTC.

CDR3 sequence: CATRGTGDNEQFF. CDR3 coding DNA: TGTGCCACCAGGGGGACAGGGGACAATGAGCAGTTCTTC. The chain is built from TRBV10-3 and TRBJ2-1; 10 nucleotides line up with TRBD1. CDR3 length equals 13 residues. The V gene end was trimmed by 10 bases and the J gene end by 5 bases; junction bases not matched to a gene: 5. Germline V gene sequence: CDR1 ENHRY, CDR2 SYGVKD.

The chain combines TRBV6-4 with TRBJ2-3; TRBD2 matches at 10 bases. Germline assignment: CDR1 MRHNA and CDR2 SNTAGT. Trimming cost V 2 bases and J 3 bases; bases outside gene matches: 2. CDR3 length: 15 residues. CDR3 DNA: TGTGCCAGCAGTGACCGAGCGGGGGGGACAGATACGCAGTATTTT. Its translation: CASSDRAGGTDTQYF.

This clone was counted once. V and J are TRBV28 and TRBJ2-6, with D perhaps TRBD2 (5 bases). The V end was cut by 2 bases, the J end by 0 bases, with 20 bases between. The CDR3 is made up of 20 amino acids. Germline V gives CDR1 MDHEN, CDR2 SYDVKM. The chain's CDR3 is CASSLRRSRDTLSGANVLTF. The DNA for the CDR3 is TGTGCCAGCAGTTTAAGGAGGTCGCGCGACACCCTCTCTGGGGCCAACGTCCTGACTTTC. Based on the CDR3 plus reference TRBV28 and TRBJ2-6, the full variable domain is DVKVTQSSRYLVKRTGEKVFLECVQDMDHENMFWYRQDPGLGLRLIYFSYDVKMKEKGDIPEGYSVSREKKERFSLILESASTNQTSMYLCASSLRRSRDTLSGANVLTFGAGSRLTVL.

The chain joins TRBV6-5 to TRBJ2-1; D unclear. Per the germline V gene, CDR1 is MNHEY and CDR2 is SVGAGI. CDR3 length: 14 residues. V lost 10 bases to trimming and J lost 6 bases, with 19 bases between them. The CDR3, as DNA: TGTGCCACCGCCTTGGAGCACCCAAGCAATGAGCAGTTCTTC. Translating it yields CATALEHPSNEQFF.

The chain carries TRBV20-1 and TRBJ1-1; D is unclear. The ends were cut back, 6 bases at V and 7 bases at J, with 12 bases in the middle. Germline loops: CDR1 DFQATT, CDR2 SNEGSKA (reference sequence). CDR3 length: 11 amino acids. The CDR3: CSAIPVYEAFF. In DNA form, the CDR3 reads TGCAGTGCCATCCCAGTGTATGAAGCTTTCTTT.

V gene TRBV24-1 combines with J gene TRBJ2-1, with 8 bases identical to TRBD2. V shed 6 bases, J shed 7 bases, and the junction held 7 bases outside the gene matches. This CDR3 is 14 amino acids long. Germline V gives CDR1 KGHDR, CDR2 SFDVKD. The CDR3 DNA reads as TGTGCCACCAGTCGGGGGGGGGCGGTGAATGAGCAGTTCTTC. Its translation: CATSRGGAVNEQFF.

The chain combines TRBV29-1 with TRBJ2-1; 8 bases agree with TRBD2. CDR3 length equals 14 residues. Per the germline V gene, CDR1 is SQVTM and CDR2 is ANQGSEA. Trimming removed 7 bases from V and 8 bases from J; junction bases left unmatched: 13. In DNA form, the CDR3 reads TGCAGCGCCAGAAATCTAGGACTAGCCTATGAGCAGTTCTTC. Protein sequence: CSARNLGLAYEQFF.

The chain carries TRBV9 and TRBJ1-2; D perhaps matches TRBD1 (6 bases). Per the germline V gene, CDR1 is SGDLS and CDR2 is YYNGEE. Trimming took 0 bases from V and 3 from J, leaving 21 bases between them. This CDR3 has 18 amino acids. The CDR3 region has the DNA TGTGCCAGCAGCGTAGTGGCCGGGGGGCAGGGACACTACTATGGCTACACCTTC. It codes for CASSVVAGGQGHYYGYTF.

This chain links TRBV9 with TRBJ2-1; 9 bases fit TRBD2. There are 15 residues in the CDR3. CDR1 is SGDLS, CDR2 YYNGEE, per germline. V gave up 1 base and J gave up 3 bases; unmatched junction bases: 2. The CDR3 bases are TGTGCCAGCAGCGTAAGCGGGGGGAACTACAATGAGCAGTTCTTC. Residues: CASSVSGGNYNEQFF. Based on the CDR3 plus reference TRBV9 and TRBJ2-1, the full variable domain is DSGVTQTPKHLITATGQRVTLRCSPRSGDLSVYWYQQSLDQGLQFLIQYYNGEERAKGNILERFSAQQFPDLHSELNLSSLELGDSALYFCASSVSGGNYNEQFFGPGTRLTVL.

This clone occurred once. The chain combines TRBV5-4 with TRBJ1-3; no firm D call. The V and J ends lost 2 bases and 0 bases respectively, with 12 bases between them. The CDR3 is 16 amino acids. Germline loops: CDR1 SGHNT, CDR2 YYREEE (reference sequence). CDR3 residues: CASSFYESDSGNTIYF. The DNA for the CDR3 is TGTGCCAGCAGCTTTTATGAATCAGACTCTGGAAACACCATATATTTT.

V and J are TRBV4-3 and TRBJ1-4; TRBD1 matches 8 bases. Unmatched junction bases numbered 12, after V lost 6 bases and J lost 0 bases. This CDR3 comprises 18 residues. Germline V CDR1 and CDR2: LGHNA, YSLEER. Here the CDR3 reads CASSPRTGSIATNEKLFF. Written as DNA, the CDR3 is TGCGCCAGCAGTCCCAGGACAGGGTCGATAGCAACTAATGAAAAACTGTTTTTT.

This chain connects TRBV10-2 to TRBJ2-5; D is possibly TRBD2 (6 bases). The V end lost 2 bases, the J end lost 2 bases, and 9 bases lay between the germline ends. This CDR3 is built from 14 residues. Germline CDR1 reads WSHSY; CDR2 reads SAAADI. The CDR3 here is CASSELGRQETQYF. CDR3 coding DNA: TGCGCCAGCAGTGAGCTGGGGAGGCAAGAGACCCAGTACTTC.

On this clone itself: Other DNA sequences of this sample code for an identical CDR3. V and J are TRBV6-2 or TRBV6-3 and TRBJ2-7; D gene ambiguous. V was trimmed by 5 bases and J by 0 bases, leaving 5 bases between them. The CDR3 is 12 amino acids. Germline-derived CDR1 and CDR2 are MNHEY and SVGEGT. CDR3 DNA sequence: TGTGCCAGCAGTCTGAGCTCCTACGAGCAGTACGTC. Its translation is CASSLSSYEQYV.

The chain is built from TRBV4-1 and TRBJ1-1, with D tentatively TRBD1 (5 bases). The CDR3 contains 16 residues. The germline V and J ends were trimmed by 4 bases and 1 base, with 16 bases remaining between them. The germline gives CDR1 MGHRA, CDR2 YSYEKL. Here the CDR3 DNA reads TGCGCCAGCAGCCCGATTGGCAGGGTCAGGAACACTGAAGCTTTCTTT. Translated, it gives CASSPIGRVRNTEAFF.

The J gene is TRBJ1-2, the V gene TRBV30, with D perhaps matching TRBD1 (5 bases). V gave up 0 bases and J gave up 4 bases, with 15 bases separating them. The CDR3 has 15 residues. Germline CDR1 is GTSNPN and CDR2 is SVGIG (reference sequence). The CDR3 DNA follows: TGTGCCTGGAGTGTGTCCGGGAGAGGGACCTATGGCTACACCTTC. Its protein product is CAWSVSGRGTYGYTF.

The genes are TRBV29-1 and TRBJ2-3; D is unresolved. There are 11 residues in the CDR3. V lost 1 base and J 10 bases, leaving 9 bases between the germline ends. From germline, CDR1 is SQVTM and CDR2 ANQGSEA. The CDR3 bases are TGCAGCGTTGAAGGGCTCCTTGCGCAGTATTTT. Residues: CSVEGLLAQYF.

V gene TRBV28 combines with J gene TRBJ2-1; 9 bases are a match to TRBD1. This CDR3 region has 14 residues. Germline lookup yields CDR1 MDHEN and CDR2 SYDVKM. After removal of 5 bases from V and 7 bases from J, the junction contained 6 bases not matched to a gene. The chain's CDR3 is CASSRWDRENEQFF. DNA for the CDR3: TGTGCCAGCAGTCGCTGGGACAGGGAGAATGAGCAGTTCTTC.

V and J are TRBV5-6 and TRBJ2-3; 10 nucleotides align to TRBD2. The germline V gene encodes CDR1 SGHDT and CDR2 YYEEEE. CDR3 size: 17 residues. With 2 bases clipped from V and 2 bases from J, the junction kept 8 bases outside the gene matches. DNA of the CDR3: TGTGCCAGCAGCTTCGCTAGCGGGAGTACCCCCACAGATACGCAGTATTTT. Translation: CASSFASGSTPTDTQYF.

The chain combines TRBV4-1 with TRBJ1-2, with D possibly matching TRBD1 (6 bases). The CDR3 sequence is 15 residues long. V gave up 1 base and J gave up 8 bases, with 17 bases separating them. Germline CDR1 is MGHRA and CDR2 is YSYEKL. The chain's CDR3 is CASSQGPDRSGGYTF. The CDR3 region has the DNA TGCGCCAGCAGCCAAGGCCCCGACAGGTCGGGCGGCTACACCTTC.

Many counts were recorded for this clone. V is TRBV21-1 and J is TRBJ1-2. TRBV21-1 is reported as a pseudogene. The CDR3 is 19 residues long. CDR3 DNA sequence: TGTGCCAGCAGCAATCCCGGGTCCACCCCTGCTGAGCAGCCCTATGGCTACACCTTC. Protein product: CASSNPGSTPAEQPYGYTF.

The chain uses TRBV5-1 and TRBJ2-1; 11 bases are shared with TRBD2. Germline CDR1 SGHRS, CDR2 YFSETQ. The ends lost 4 bases at V and 4 bases at J; junction bases unmatched: 4. This CDR3 has 15 amino acids. CDR3 in DNA: TGCGCCAGCAGCCCCGGGACTAGCGGTTACAATGAGCAGTTCTTC. As protein: CASSPGTSGYNEQFF.

This clone was seen only a few times. The V and J genes are TRBV2 and TRBJ1-2; D not certain. Germline V gives CDR1 SNHLY, CDR2 FYNNEI. Deletions cut 10 bases from V and 0 bases from J, with 15 bases between. CDR3 length: 14 residues. The CDR3 sequence is CATKRTESNYGYTF. The CDR3 DNA reads TGTGCCACCAAGAGGACTGAATCTAACTATGGCTACACCTTC.